The 13 T cell receptor beta chains below were found in one sample sequenced in a study of cytomegalovirus exposure and HLA in healthy donors. Sequencing used immunoSEQ multiplex PCR; TCRdb keeps in-frame clones, though not all of them. Among around 150,000 clones listed, approximately 87% were seen once. Sequenced input: PBMCs. These receptors all stem from a woman aged 25 to 39 in good health and CMV-seronegative.

The chain recombines TRBV11-1 with TRBJ2-5; D is uncertain. Trimming took off 2 bases at V and 2 bases at J, with 6 bases between the two ends. CDR1 is SGHAT and CDR2 is FQDESV in the germline V gene (reference sequence). The CDR3 contains 13 residues. DNA for the CDR3: TGTGCCAGCAGCTTAAACATACAAGAGACCCAGTACTTC. Amino acid sequence: CASSLNIQETQYF.

The rearrangement links TRBV29-1 to TRBJ2-7, with D maybe TRBD2 (5 bases). From germline, CDR1 is SQVTM and CDR2 ANQGSEA. The CDR3 extends over 13 amino acids. Trimming took off 6 bases at V and 1 base at J, with 13 bases between the two ends. This CDR3 is CSVREGSSYEQYF. CDR3 DNA sequence: TGCAGCGTCAGAGAGGGTTCATCCTACGAGCAGTACTTC.

The chain employs TRBV13 and TRBJ2-7; TRBD1 or TRBD2 may be the D gene (5 bases each). V gave up 2 bases and J gave up 6 bases, with 11 bases separating them. Germline CDR1 PRHDT, CDR2 FYEKMQ (reference sequence). The CDR3 length is 13 residues. The CDR3 loop reads CASSLKSGAEQYF. In nucleotides, the CDR3 is TGTGCCAGCAGCTTAAAATCCGGGGCCGAGCAGTACTTC.

The chain employs TRBV9 and TRBJ2-7, with D tentatively TRBD2 (6 bases). V was cut by 0 bases and J by 6 bases, with 13 bases left in between. The CDR3 has 14 amino acids. The V gene's germline CDR1 is SGDLS and CDR2 YYNGEE. CDR3 region: CASSVVPGEAEQYF. The CDR3 bases are TGTGCCAGCAGCGTAGTTCCGGGAGAGGCCGAGCAGTACTTC.

The CDR3 DNA follows: TGCGCCAGCAGCCAAGATGCCCGTTTTGGCAATCAGCCCCAGCATTTT. This encodes CASSQDARFGNQPQHF. V and J are TRBV4-3 and TRBJ1-5, with D unclear. CDR1 and CDR2 (germline): LGHNA, YSLEER. CDR3 size: 16 residues. Trimming cost V 0 bases and J 2 bases, with 11 bases left between them.

The V and J genes are TRBV7-7 and TRBJ2-3; 9 bases map to TRBD1. This CDR3 is 14 amino acids long. J gave up 1 base and V 5 bases, and 1 base lay outside the gene matches. Germline V gene sequence: CDR1 SSHAT, CDR2 FNYEAQ (reference sequence). The CDR3 region is CASSRTGGTDTQYF. CDR3 nucleotide sequence: TGTGCCAGCAGCCGGACAGGGGGCACAGATACGCAGTATTTT.

V usage is TRBV27 and J usage is TRBJ2-1; TRBD1 agrees at 10 bases. The CDR3 has 19 amino acids. The trim removed 4 bases at V and 7 bases at J, leaving 19 bases unmatched. Germline CDR1 and CDR2: MNHEY and SMNVEV (reference sequence). The CDR3 bases are TGTGCCAGCAGTTCCGCATACCGCCCCGGGACAGGGGCGGTGAATGAGCAGTTCTTC. Translation: CASSSAYRPGTGAVNEQFF.

This clone came up once. The CDR3 DNA is TGTGCCAGCAGCTTAGGTTCTAGCACAGATACGCAGTATTTT. Its translation is CASSLGSSTDTQYF. V gene TRBV7-9 combines with J gene TRBJ2-3; D unclear. CDR1 and CDR2 (germline): SEHNR, FQNEAQ (reference sequence). Trimming took off 1 base at V and 0 bases at J, with 5 bases between the two ends. There are 14 residues in the CDR3.

This clone was detected a few times. The V and J genes are TRBV2 and TRBJ1-1, with D unclear. Germline V lookup: CDR1 SNHLY, CDR2 FYNNEI. CDR3 length equals 13 residues. V gave up 6 bases and J gave up 5 bases, with 13 bases separating them. The CDR3, as DNA: TGTGCCAGCAGCCCCGATGGTGAGACTGAAGCTTTCTTT. Its translation: CASSPDGETEAFF.

The genes are TRBV9 and TRBJ2-2; D ambiguous. Trimming left V 1 base short and J 6 bases short, with 4 bases between. Germline V gene sequence: CDR1 SGDLS, CDR2 YYNGEE. This CDR3 comprises 12 residues. The CDR3 protein is CASSVIPGELFF. As DNA, the CDR3 is TGTGCCAGCAGCGTAATCCCCGGGGAGCTGTTTTTT.

V gene TRBV6-6 combines with J gene TRBJ1-4; D might be TRBD1 (6 bases). This CDR3 has 14 amino acids. V lost 8 bases and J lost 3, with 13 bases in between. Per germline, CDR1 MNHNY and CDR2 SVGAGI (reference sequence). This chain's CDR3 is CASGEQGSNEKLFF. The CDR3, as DNA: TGTGCCAGCGGAGAACAGGGCTCTAATGAAAAACTGTTTTTT.

DNA for the CDR3: TGTGCCAGCAGTGAAGGAGCAGGGGGGGCTCATTCACCCCTCCACTTT. It specifies CASSEGAGGAHSPLHF. The rearrangement links TRBV6-1 to TRBJ1-6; 7 bases fit TRBD1. CDR3 length: 16 residues. Germline CDR1 reads MNHNS; CDR2 reads SASEGT. V shed 1 base and J 8 bases; nucleotides not matched to a gene: 8.

This clone was counted once. The V and J genes are TRBV28 and TRBJ1-2, with D possibly matching TRBD1 (6 bases). Germline V gene data show CDR1 as MDHEN and CDR2 as SYDVKM. The CDR3 is made up of 15 amino acids. Between the trimmed V and J ends, which lost 3 bases and 4 bases, there was a span of 15 bases. The CDR3 nucleotides are TGTGCCAGCAGTTTGGGGGGGGGCGTCCGCTATGGCTACACCTTC. Its protein is CASSLGGGVRYGYTF.